The 24 T cell receptor beta chains listed next were all sequenced from one sample in a study of OX40 agonist ivuxolimab in advanced cancers. Clones were sequenced by immunoSEQ multiplex PCR, and TCRdb holds only the in-frame ones, with some missing. The sample holds approximately 40,000 clones; more than 70% are singletons and the top ten take less than 15%. Sequencing used CD4+ or CD8+ T cells sorted from blood, obtained in a trial of the OX40 agonist ivuxolimab. Every receptor here comes from an adult with an advanced solid tumor such as melanoma, head and neck, liver or kidney cancer.

The V and J genes are TRBV5-1 and TRBJ1-1; D may be TRBD1 (6 bases). Trimming left V 0 bases short and J 1 base short, with 10 bases between. The length of the CDR3 is 15 residues. Germline assignment: CDR1 SGHRS and CDR2 YFSETQ. The CDR3 nucleotides are TGCGCCAGCAGCTTGGTTTGGGGGGCGAACACTGAAGCTTTCTTT. Protein: CASSLVWGANTEAFF.

This chain connects TRBV11-2 to TRBJ2-1; the D gene is possibly TRBD1 (6 bases). Trimming stripped 1 base from V and 4 bases from J, with 14 bases between. CDR3 length: 16 residues. Germline V gives CDR1 SGHAT, CDR2 FQNNGV. In DNA, the CDR3 is TGTGCCAGCAGCTTAGGGGGATGGGGGCTGTACAATGAGCAGTTCTTC. It specifies CASSLGGWGLYNEQFF.

The chain links TRBV5-1 to TRBJ2-1; 10 positions match TRBD2. Per the germline V gene, CDR1 is SGHRS and CDR2 is YFSETQ. V lost 1 base to trimming and J lost 10 bases; unmatched junction nucleotides: 8. There are 15 residues in the CDR3. The CDR3 nucleotides read TGCGCCAGCAGCTTGCTAGCGGGAGCTTCCGGGGAGCAGTTCTTC. Encoded protein: CASSLLAGASGEQFF.

The gene calls are TRBV28 and TRBJ2-5; TRBD2 matches at 9 bases. The CDR3 length is 17 residues. The V gene end was trimmed by 7 bases and the J gene end by 4 bases; junction bases not matched to a gene: 16. Germline V gene sequence: CDR1 MDHEN, CDR2 SYDVKM. The CDR3 reads CASKFIGLASGAETQYF. The CDR3, as DNA: TGTGCCAGCAAGTTTATTGGGTTGGCTAGCGGGGCAGAGACCCAGTACTTC.

The V and J genes are TRBV2 and TRBJ1-5; D might be TRBD1 (5 bases). The CDR3 is 15 amino acids. Between the trimmed V and J ends, which lost 2 bases and 10 bases, there was a span of 18 bases. From germline, CDR1 is SNHLY and CDR2 FYNNEI. CDR3 protein: CASSEKVNSWDPQHF. The CDR3 nucleotides are TGTGCCAGCAGTGAAAAGGTGAATTCGTGGGACCCCCAGCATTTT.

The rearrangement links TRBV27 to TRBJ2-5, with 13 bases matching TRBD2. The CDR3 contains 17 residues. Germline values: CDR1 MNHEY, CDR2 SMNVEV (reference sequence). Trimming took 6 bases from V and 2 from J; bases not matched to a gene: 9. This CDR3 reads CASSTLAGGAPQETQYF. The DNA for the CDR3 is TGTGCCAGCAGCACACTAGCGGGAGGGGCGCCGCAAGAGACCCAGTACTTC.

This clone was seen only once. V and J are TRBV9 and TRBJ2-5, with a tentative D call TRBD2 (6 bases). The CDR3 has 14 residues. The V gene's germline CDR1 is SGDLS and CDR2 YYNGEE. Trimming removed 0 bases from V and 5 bases from J, with 11 bases in between. CDR3 protein: CASSVGAGGETQYF. The CDR3 bases are TGTGCCAGCAGCGTAGGAGCGGGTGGCGAGACCCAGTACTTC. The variable domain in full, with the rest retrieved from reference TRBV9 and TRBJ2-5, is DSGVTQTPKHLITATGQRVTLRCSPRSGDLSVYWYQQSLDQGLQFLIQYYNGEERAKGNILERFSAQQFPDLHSELNLSSLELGDSALYFCASSVGAGGETQYFGPGTRLLVL.

The chain carries TRBV5-1 and TRBJ2-2; 11 nucleotides match TRBD1. Unmatched junction bases numbered 4, after V lost 2 bases and J lost 4 bases. This CDR3 contains 16 residues. The V gene's germline CDR1 is SGHRS and CDR2 YFSETQ. The CDR3 spells CASSLRTGGGTGELFF. CDR3 nucleotide sequence: TGCGCCAGCAGCTTAAGGACAGGGGGCGGCACCGGGGAGCTGTTTTTT. The whole variable domain, filled in from reference TRBV5-1 and TRBJ2-2, reads KAGVTQTPRYLIKTRGQQVTLSCSPISGHRSVSWYQQTPGQGLQFLFEYFSETQRNKGNFPGRFSGRQFSNSRSEMNVSTLELGDSALYLCASSLRTGGGTGELFFGEGSRLTVL.

The CDR3 reads CASSLTGGEQYF. The CDR3 region has the DNA TGTGCCAGCAGTCTCACAGGGGGCGAGCAGTACTTC. The chain combines TRBV28 with TRBJ2-7; TRBD1 aligns across 8 bases. The junction had 3 bases not matched to a gene; V was cut back by 5 bases and J by 6 bases. This CDR3 spans 12 amino acids. CDR1 and CDR2 (germline): MDHEN, SYDVKM.

The chain uses TRBV7-9 and TRBJ2-7, with 9 bases aligning to TRBD2. CDR3 length equals 14 residues. The junction had 3 bases not matched to a gene; V was cut back by 2 bases and J by 4 bases. CDR1 and CDR2 (germline): SEHNR, FQNEAQ (reference sequence). Here the CDR3 DNA reads TGTGCCAGCAGCTTAATAGCGGGAGCGTACGAGCAGTACTTC. It is translated as CASSLIAGAYEQYF.

Turning to this clone: Mismatch with germline at one junction end may stem from a read error. CDR3 nucleotide sequence: TGTGCCAGCAGCGGGACTTTCTCCACAAATACGCAGTATTTT. As protein: CASSGTFSTNTQYF. The chain employs TRBV5-6 and TRBJ2-3; perhaps TRBD2 as D (6 bases). The CDR3 is made up of 14 amino acids. Germline V CDR1 and CDR2: SGHDT, YYEEEE.

This chain links TRBV28 with TRBJ2-3; D perhaps matches TRBD2 (6 bases). Trimming cost V 7 bases and J 5 bases, with 16 bases left between them. This CDR3 is built from 14 residues. Germline loops: CDR1 MDHEN, CDR2 SYDVKM. The CDR3 DNA sequence: TGTGCCAGCACCTCGGATGTGGGGGGAGATACGCAGTATTTT. It translates to CASTSDVGGDTQYF.

This rearrangement joins TRBV7-9 to TRBJ2-7, with D possibly TRBD2 on 6 matching bases. Trimming removed 4 bases from V and 3 bases from J, with 16 bases in between. CDR1 and CDR2 (germline): SEHNR, FQNEAQ (reference sequence). The CDR3 contains 15 residues. The CDR3 DNA follows: TGTGCCAGCAGCTCGGGACTCCTAAAGTACTACGAGCAGTACTTC. Its translation: CASSSGLLKYYEQYF.

The count of this clone is one. The chain links TRBV5-1 to TRBJ2-1; D is unclear. The CDR3 loop spans 15 amino acids. V was clipped by 4 bases and J by 1 base, with 12 bases between them. Looked up from germline, CDR1 is SGHRS and CDR2 is YFSETQ. CDR3 sequence: CASSPFLGSYNEQFF. For the CDR3, the DNA is TGCGCCAGCAGCCCCTTCCTTGGATCCTACAATGAGCAGTTCTTC.

There are a few counts of this clone. V usage is TRBV10-3 and J usage is TRBJ1-1; D may be TRBD1 (5 bases). The V and J ends lost 6 bases and 1 base respectively, with 15 bases between them. CDR3 size: 15 residues. Germline V gene data show CDR1 as ENHRY and CDR2 as SYGVKD. This CDR3 is CAIRKMTQANTEAFF. The CDR3 region has the DNA TGTGCCATCAGAAAAATGACACAGGCGAACACTGAAGCTTTCTTT.

J is TRBJ1-4 and V is TRBV19, with D possibly being TRBD1 (6 bases). The CDR3 runs to 18 residues. V gave up 1 base and J gave up 0 bases, with 15 bases separating them. Germline lookup yields CDR1 LNHDA and CDR2 SQIVND (reference sequence). CDR3 in DNA: TGTGCCAGTAGTATAGGGCAGATATCAGGGGCAACTAATGAAAAACTGTTTTTT. Its translation: CASSIGQISGATNEKLFF.

The chain carries TRBV28 and TRBJ1-2, with D possibly TRBD1 on 6 matching bases. The CDR3 sequence is 13 residues long. V was cut by 3 bases and J by 7 bases, with 12 bases left in between. Germline lookup yields CDR1 MDHEN and CDR2 SYDVKM. The CDR3 is CASSFPGALGYTF. The CDR3 region has the DNA TGTGCCAGCAGTTTCCCAGGGGCGCTTGGCTACACCTTC.

The V call is TRBV5-1, the J call TRBJ2-7, with D perhaps matching TRBD2 (5 bases). There are 15 residues in the CDR3. V was shortened by 0 bases and J by 2 bases, with 12 bases between the two germline ends. In germline, CDR1 is SGHRS, CDR2 YFSETQ. The CDR3 region has the DNA TGCGCCAGCAGCTTGGGTTCCGGACTGGCCTACGAGCAGTACTTC. This gives the protein CASSLGSGLAYEQYF.

J is TRBJ1-3 and V is TRBV27, with a possible D match to TRBD1 (6 bases). The end of the DNA is better explained by TRBJ2-2, so the J call may be wrong. The CDR3 contains 14 residues. The V gene's germline CDR1 is MNHEY and CDR2 SMNVEV (reference sequence). CDR3 protein: CASSFGQGYKELFF. CDR3 bases: TGTGCCAGCAGTTTTGGGCAGGGGTACAAGGAGCTGTTTTTT.

The rearrangement uses TRBV4-2 and TRBJ1-2, with D tentatively TRBD1 (5 bases). V lost 1 base and J 7 bases, leaving 13 bases between the germline ends. Germline V gives CDR1 LGHNA, CDR2 YNFKEQ. There are 14 residues in the CDR3. The CDR3 loop is CASSQVVTGFGYTF. CDR3 in DNA: TGTGCCAGCAGCCAAGTCGTAACAGGATTTGGCTACACCTTC.

The V gene is TRBV19, the J gene TRBJ1-2; perhaps TRBD1 as D (5 bases). V was trimmed by 0 bases and J by 8 bases, leaving 16 bases between them. Per the germline V gene, CDR1 is LNHDA and CDR2 is SQIVND (reference sequence). The CDR3 extends over 15 amino acids. The CDR3 region is CASSIDLSPGKGYTF. In DNA form, the CDR3 reads TGTGCCAGTAGTATAGATCTCTCCCCAGGGAAGGGCTACACCTTC.

The genes are TRBV6-5 and TRBJ2-7; 12 nucleotides line up with TRBD1. CDR1 is MNHEY, CDR2 SVGAGI, per germline. V was pared by 5 bases and J by 6 bases, with 5 bases of the junction left unmatched. This CDR3 has 14 residues. CDR3 DNA: TGTGCCAGCAGTACCGGGACAGGGGGCGGCGAGCAGTACTTC. Its protein is CASSTGTGGGEQYF.

This sequence joins TRBV4-1 and TRBJ2-7; D might be TRBD1 (6 bases). Deletions cut 0 bases from V and 13 bases from J, with 13 bases between. CDR1 MGHRA and CDR2 YSYEKL come from the germline V gene. The CDR3 runs 12 residues. The CDR3 DNA reads as TGCGCCAGCAGCCAAGACCGGGACAAAGTTTACTTC. The encoded protein is CASSQDRDKVYF.

J is TRBJ2-7 and V is TRBV19; TRBD2 aligns across 7 bases. The CDR3 has 14 residues. Unmatched junction bases numbered 1, after V lost 1 base and J lost 1 base. CDR1 is LNHDA, CDR2 SQIVND, per germline (reference sequence). CDR3 in DNA: TGTGCCAGTAGTATAGCCGGGGGGTCCTACGAGCAGTACTTC. This codes for CASSIAGGSYEQYF.